These 26 T cell receptor beta chains originate from one sample sequenced in a study of shared clonotypes between healthy human individuals. TCRdb keeps only in-frame clones here, not all; method: immunoSEQ multiplex PCR. The table includes roughly 2.2 million clones, over 90% detected once. The sequenced sample was naive CD4+ T cells from PBMCs. The sample's subset: CD45RA+ positively selected. These receptors all come from a man between 18 and 29 years old in good health. Some clones in this sample may be carry-over from other donors' samples.

Remarks on this clone: In the same sample, other DNA sequences code for this CDR3. The chain has TRBV7-9 and TRBJ2-7; D uncertain. The CDR3 covers 13 residues. In germline, CDR1 is SEHNR, CDR2 FQNEAQ (reference sequence). V was trimmed by 5 bases and J by 2 bases, leaving 10 bases between them. Here the CDR3 reads CASSQTGTYEQYF. The CDR3 region has the DNA TGTGCCAGCAGCCAGACCGGCACCTACGAGCAGTACTTC.

The chain employs TRBV30 and TRBJ2-1; TRBD2 is a possible D gene (6 bases). Trimming left V 0 bases short and J 8 bases short, with 14 bases between. The CDR3 length is 14 residues. In germline, CDR1 is GTSNPN, CDR2 SVGIG (reference sequence). CDR3 sequence (DNA): TGTGCCTGGAGTGTAGGTCTTCCGGGGGATGAGCAGTTCTTC. This translates into CAWSVGLPGDEQFF.

This chain joins TRBV19 and TRBJ2-7; 11 bases agree with TRBD2. Losses at the gene ends were 5 bases for V and 0 bases for J; bases not matched to a gene: 6. The CDR3 spans 16 residues. CDR1 LNHDA and CDR2 SQIVND come from the germline V gene (reference sequence). DNA for the CDR3: TGTGCCAGTAGTCGGGGGACTAGCGGAAACTCCTACGAGCAGTACTTC. Amino acids: CASSRGTSGNSYEQYF.

Written as DNA, the CDR3 is TGCGCCAGCAGTGCTGGGGCGGCCGAGCAGTACTTC. This encodes CASSAGAAEQYF. The J gene is TRBJ2-7, the V gene TRBV10-1; weak D call: TRBD1 (5 bases). The V gene's germline CDR1 is WNHNN and CDR2 SYGVQD (reference sequence). Deletions cut 4 bases from V and 6 bases from J, with 10 bases between. This CDR3 has 12 residues.

The gene calls are TRBV30 and TRBJ1-3; TRBD1 agrees at 7 bases. Per the germline V gene, CDR1 is GTSNPN and CDR2 is SVGIG (reference sequence). There are 15 residues in the CDR3. The V gene end was trimmed by 1 base and the J gene end by 0 bases; junction bases not matched to a gene: 3. The CDR3 reads CAWSGGQTSGNTIYF. As DNA, the CDR3 is TGTGCCTGGAGTGGGGGACAGACCTCTGGAAACACCATATATTTT.

The chain recombines TRBV5-1 with TRBJ1-3, with 8 bases identical to TRBD1. The germline V gene encodes CDR1 SGHRS and CDR2 YFSETQ. CDR3 size: 17 residues. With 3 bases clipped from V and 2 bases from J, the junction kept 10 bases outside the gene matches. In DNA form, the CDR3 reads TGCGCCAGCAGCTCCGGACAGGGAACTTTAACTGGAAACACCATATATTTT. It is translated as CASSSGQGTLTGNTIYF.

CDR3 region: CASTPDRGGSGNTIYF. The CDR3 bases are TGTGCCAGTACCCCGGACAGAGGGGGATCTGGAAACACCATATATTTT. The J gene is TRBJ1-3, the V gene TRBV19, with D possibly being TRBD1 (6 bases). The CDR3 has 16 residues. With 7 bases removed from V and 1 base from J, the gap between germline ends came to 17 bases. Germline V gene lookup returns CDR1 LNHDA and CDR2 SQIVND (reference sequence).

This chain links TRBV7-9 with TRBJ2-1; a possible D gene is TRBD2 (7 bases). Germline values: CDR1 SEHNR, CDR2 FQNEAQ (reference sequence). There are 16 residues in the CDR3. V was cut by 3 bases and J by 7 bases, with 19 bases left in between. CDR3 coding DNA: TGTGCCAGCAGCTTCGGGGGGCCCGGGACCACAAATGAGCAGTTCTTC. Its translation: CASSFGGPGTTNEQFF. Complete variable domain (other parts from reference TRBV7-9 and TRBJ2-1): DTGVSQNPRHKITKRGQNVTFRCDPISEHNRLYWYRQTLGQGPEFLTYFQNEAQLEKSRLLSDRFSAERPKGSFSTLEIQRTEQGDSAMYLCASSFGGPGTTNEQFFGPGTRLTVL.

This chain links TRBV15 with TRBJ1-4; D gene uncertain. The CDR3 extends over 15 amino acids. Germline values: CDR1 LNHNV, CDR2 YYDKDF (reference sequence). V was pared by 0 bases and J by 6 bases, with 11 bases between. For the CDR3, the DNA is TGTGCCACCAGCAGAGATGGGGAATCCCATGAAAAACTGTTTTTT. Residues: CATSRDGESHEKLFF.

CDR3 sequence (DNA): TGTGCCAGCAGCCAGGCCGGGACTAGCTCCTACGAGCAGTACTTC. Amino acid sequence: CASSQAGTSSYEQYF. The chain employs TRBV7-2 and TRBJ2-7, with TRBD2 matching over 8 bases. J gave up 0 bases and V 5 bases, and 6 bases lay outside the gene matches. The CDR3 covers 15 residues. From germline, CDR1 is SGHTA and CDR2 FQGNSA.

This chain links TRBV30 with TRBJ1-4; 8 nucleotides agree with TRBD1. J was trimmed by 6 bases and V by 2 bases; bases with no gene match: 8. The CDR3 runs 15 residues. From germline, CDR1 is GTSNPN and CDR2 SVGIG (reference sequence). CDR3 coding DNA: TGTGCCTGGAGTAGGGCAGGGGGCGAACATGAAAAACTGTTTTTT. It encodes CAWSRAGGEHEKLFF.

V usage is TRBV28 and J usage is TRBJ2-1; D uncertain. Trimming stripped 5 bases from V and 15 bases from J, with 20 bases between. There are 13 residues in the CDR3. CDR1 is MDHEN and CDR2 is SYDVKM in the germline V gene. This CDR3 is CASSQLRKETVFF. CDR3 DNA: TGTGCCAGCAGTCAACTCCGAAAAGAGACGGTGTTCTTC.

Comment on this clone: This specimen includes other DNA sequences encoding the same CDR3. The V and J genes are TRBV28 and TRBJ2-7; D unclear. From germline, CDR1 is MDHEN and CDR2 SYDVKM. The CDR3 is 15 residues long. V lost 0 bases and J lost 2, with 11 bases in between. For the CDR3, the DNA is TGTGCCAGCAGTTTATGGACTTCTGGGACCTACGAGCAGTACTTC. Its protein product is CASSLWTSGTYEQYF.

The chain has TRBV10-2 and TRBJ2-7, with D perhaps matching TRBD2 (5 bases). The germline CDR1 and CDR2 sequences are WSHSY and SAAADI. The CDR3 totals 15 residues. The ends were cut back, 4 bases at V and 0 bases at J, with 13 bases in the middle. The CDR3 DNA sequence: TGCGCCAGCAGTGCCGGGGTATATAGCTCCTACGAGCAGTACTTC. Protein: CASSAGVYSSYEQYF.

The chain carries TRBV5-1 and TRBJ2-7; tentatively, D is TRBD2 (5 bases). CDR3 length: 12 residues. In germline, CDR1 is SGHRS, CDR2 YFSETQ. Trimming pared 2 bases from V and 6 bases from J, leaving 9 bases between. The CDR3, as DNA: TGCGCCAGCAGCTTTTTTGGGAGCGAGCAGTACTTC. This translates into CASSFFGSEQYF. Together with reference TRBV5-1 and TRBJ2-7, the CDR3 gives the full variable domain: KAGVTQTPRYLIKTRGQQVTLSCSPISGHRSVSWYQQTPGQGLQFLFEYFSETQRNKGNFPGRFSGRQFSNSRSEMNVSTLELGDSALYLCASSFFGSEQYFGPGTRLTVT.

This chain joins TRBV4-3 and TRBJ2-7; TRBD1 is a possible D gene (6 bases). Trimming removed 0 bases at V and 3 bases at J, with 15 bases between. Per the germline V gene, CDR1 is LGHNA and CDR2 is YSLEER. The length of the CDR3 is 16 residues. The DNA of the CDR3 is TGCGCCAGCAGCCAAGATCTGCAGGGGTGGGTCTACGAGCAGTACTTC. Encoded protein: CASSQDLQGWVYEQYF.

J is TRBJ2-7 and V is TRBV10-3, with 12 bases that match TRBD1. This CDR3 has 13 amino acids. V gave up 10 bases and J gave up 7 bases; unmatched junction bases: 8. Germline V gene lookup returns CDR1 ENHRY and CDR2 SYGVKD. The DNA for the CDR3 is TGTGCCAGCCGGGGACAGGGGGCCGGGGAGCAGTACTTC. It translates to CASRGQGAGEQYF.

V gene TRBV9 combines with J gene TRBJ2-2, with D possibly TRBD2 on 6 matching bases. CDR3 size: 16 residues. V lost 5 bases and J lost 4, with 18 bases in between. Germline-derived CDR1 and CDR2 are SGDLS and YYNGEE. The CDR3 region has the DNA TGTGCCAGCAGGGAAGAGGAGGGCCGGGGCACCGGGGAGCTGTTTTTT. Translated: CASREEEGRGTGELFF.

The chain uses TRBV10-3 and TRBJ2-7; TRBD2 aligns across 7 bases. The CDR3 runs to 15 residues. V lost 0 bases to trimming and J lost 6 bases; unmatched junction nucleotides: 8. CDR1 and CDR2 (germline): ENHRY, SYGVKD. The CDR3 reads CAISESGLERVEQYF. CDR3 DNA sequence: TGTGCCATCAGTGAGTCAGGACTAGAGCGGGTCGAGCAGTACTTC.

V and J are TRBV5-1 and TRBJ1-2; TRBD1 might be the D (6 bases). This CDR3 has 16 amino acids. The germline V gene encodes CDR1 SGHRS and CDR2 YFSETQ. V lost 4 bases, J lost 4 bases, and 20 bases lay in between. The CDR3 region is CASSNGYRESGYGYTF. As DNA, the CDR3 is TGCGCCAGCAGCAACGGATACAGGGAGAGTGGCTATGGCTACACCTTC.

The gene calls are TRBV7-9 and TRBJ2-2; 11 nucleotides agree with TRBD2. From germline, CDR1 is SEHNR and CDR2 FQNEAQ (reference sequence). The CDR3 sequence is 17 residues long. Germline trimming cut 5 bases from V and 4 bases from J; bases unmatched to any gene: 9. The CDR3 bases are TGTGCCAGCAGCACTTCAGGGACTAGCGGAGTCACCGGGGAGCTGTTTTTT. Translated, it gives CASSTSGTSGVTGELFF.

This clone appeared a single time. The chain recombines TRBV2 with TRBJ2-1; TRBD1 agrees at 11 bases. With 7 bases clipped from V and 8 bases from J, the junction kept 10 bases outside the gene matches. The length of the CDR3 is 15 residues. Germline CDR1 and CDR2: SNHLY and FYNNEI. CDR3 loop: CASKADRGPNDEQFF. The CDR3 DNA reads TGTGCCAGCAAGGCGGACAGGGGGCCTAATGATGAGCAGTTCTTC.

The chain joins TRBV6-1 to TRBJ1-1; tentatively, D is TRBD1 (6 bases). The CDR3 contains 14 residues. Trimming shortened V by 6 bases and J by 1 base, and 12 bases separated the two germline ends. Germline lookup yields CDR1 MNHNS and CDR2 SASEGT. This chain's CDR3 is CASRTGGGNTEAFF. For the CDR3, the DNA is TGTGCCAGCAGGACAGGAGGGGGGAACACTGAAGCTTTCTTT.

This clone was counted a few times. At the DNA level, this CDR3 is encoded by other sequences in the same sample as well. The gene calls are TRBV5-6 and TRBJ2-7; D remains unclear. The CDR3 extends over 12 amino acids. V lost 0 bases and J lost 0, with 1 base in between. Germline V gene data show CDR1 as SGHDT and CDR2 as YYEEEE. The CDR3, as DNA: TGTGCCAGCAGCTTGGCCTCCTACGAGCAGTACTTC. As protein: CASSLASYEQYF.

CDR3 nucleotides: TGTGCCAGCAGCTTAGGGGGGAACATAGCGGTCTTGTACTTC. It encodes CASSLGGNIAVLYF. The rearrangement joins TRBV11-2 to TRBJ2-7, with D perhaps TRBD2 (6 bases). CDR1 SGHAT and CDR2 FQNNGV come from the germline V gene. V lost 1 base, J lost 12 bases, and 19 bases lay in between. This CDR3 is built from 14 residues.

The rearrangement uses TRBV7-8 and TRBJ2-1; 12 bases fit TRBD2. CDR1 is SGHVS and CDR2 is FQNEAQ in the germline V gene. The trim removed 7 bases at V and 3 bases at J, leaving 7 bases unmatched. This CDR3 has 16 residues. CDR3 DNA: TGTGCCAGCACCCCTTGGACTAGCGGGAACTACAATGAGCAGTTCTTC. This encodes CASTPWTSGNYNEQFF.